A selection of T cell receptor beta chains follows, all from one sample in a study of CD4 T cells in relation to SARS-CoV-2 and coronaviruses. The protocol was immunoSEQ multiplex PCR, while the TCRdb copy is restricted to in-frame clones and leaves out a portion. The sample includes just under 30,000 clones, approximately 80% seen only once; the top ten take roughly 15%. For these TCRs, the target antigens are not known. Material: CD4+ T cells from PBMCs, cultured in vitro. These receptors were collected from a human donor in good health. Each CDR3 is given with its conserved first and last residue. A D gene is named only where the DNA matches it firmly. Expanded clones get a size class; other rows say once, few or many, or leave the size out.

j_call,v_call,d_call,clone_size,cdr3_aa,cdr3_nt
TRBJ2-7,TRBV7-2,NA,NA,CASRGGGRVGEQYF,TGTGCCAGCAGAGGAGGGGGCCGTGTTGGCGAGCAGTACTTC
TRBJ1-4,TRBV6-5,NA,few,CASSYSYGKLFF,TGTGCCAGCAGTTACTCTTATGGAAAACTGTTTTTT
TRBJ1-4,TRBV5-1,NA,NA,CASSRGGGTNEKLFF,TGCGCCAGCAGCCGAGGGGGGGGGACTAATGAAAAACTGTTTTTT
TRBJ2-7,TRBV19,NA,NA,CASSQQDSTYEQYF,TGTGCCAGTAGCCAACAGGATTCGACCTACGAGCAGTACTTC
TRBJ1-2,TRBV19,NA,NA,CASSFPGAIPYGYTF,TGTGCCAGTAGTTTCCCCGGGGCGATTCCATATGGCTACACCTTC
TRBJ1-4,TRBV18,NA,NA,CASSRTENEKLFF,TGTGCCAGCTCACGGACGGAAAATGAAAAACTGTTTTTT
TRBJ2-2,TRBV6-2/TRBV6-3,NA,medium-sized,CASSYSGYTNTGELFF,TGTGCCAGCAGTTACTCAGGATACACGAACACCGGGGAGCTGTTTTTT
TRBJ1-4,TRBV30,NA,few,CAWSVLREKLFF,TGTGCCTGGAGTGTACTAAGGGAAAAACTGTTTTTT
TRBJ2-2,TRBV29-1,NA,NA,CSVSVLNTGELFF,TGCAGCGTTTCGGTATTGAACACCGGGGAGCTGTTTTTT
TRBJ2-1,TRBV2,TRBD2,NA,CASRGLAGSNEQFF,TGTGCCAGCAGGGGACTAGCGGGAAGCAATGAGCAGTTCTTC
TRBJ2-7,TRBV3-1/TRBV3-2,TRBD1,NA,CASSRQGSGTYEQYF,TGTGCCAGCAGTCGACAGGGGTCGGGAACCTACGAGCAGTACTTC
TRBJ2-1,TRBV6-5,TRBD1,NA,CASSYSTAGGNEQFF,TGTGCCAGCAGTTACTCTACCGCAGGGGGCAATGAGCAGTTCTTC
TRBJ1-1,TRBV7-2,TRBD1,NA,CASNPGGSYTEAFF,TGTGCCAGCAACCCAGGGGGCAGTTACACTGAAGCTTTCTTT
TRBJ2-3,TRBV5-1,TRBD2,NA,CASSLSGGKDTQYF,TGCGCCAGCAGCTTGTCCGGGGGGAAAGATACGCAGTATTTT
TRBJ2-1,TRBV5-8,TRBD1,NA,CASSFDYGQGAWVQWNEQFF,TGTGCCAGCAGCTTCGATTATGGGCAGGGGGCGTGGGTGCAGTGGAATGAGCAGTTCTTC
TRBJ1-5,TRBV27,NA,few,CASSLRQEDQPQHF,TGTGCCAGCAGTTTGCGGCAGGAAGATCAGCCCCAGCATTTT
TRBJ2-7,TRBV7-2,TRBD2,NA,CASSLVGTRDYEQYF,TGTGCCAGCAGCTTAGTGGGGACTAGAGATTACGAGCAGTACTTC
TRBJ1-1,TRBV29-1,NA,NA,CSVGHGNTEAFF,TGCAGCGTGGGACACGGGAACACTGAAGCTTTCTTT
TRBJ2-3,TRBV19,NA,NA,CASSTGTSTDTQYF,TGTGCCAGTAGTACAGGTACGAGCACAGATACGCAGTATTTT
TRBJ1-1,TRBV9,TRBD1,NA,CASSRTGESTEAFF,TGTGCCAGCAGCCGTACAGGGGAGAGCACTGAAGCTTTCTTT
TRBJ1-2,TRBV6-1,TRBD1,NA,CASSEVTGARYGYTF,TGTGCCAGCAGTGAAGTGACAGGGGCTCGGTATGGCTACACCTTC
TRBJ2-1,TRBV7-2,TRBD2,NA,CASTLLAGGTNEQFF,TGTGCCAGCACCCTACTAGCGGGGGGCACGAATGAGCAGTTCTTC
TRBJ2-7,TRBV3-1/TRBV3-2,TRBD2,NA,CASSFRGSGRAHEQYF,TGTGCCAGCAGCTTCCGGGGTAGCGGGAGGGCACACGAGCAGTACTTC
TRBJ2-3,TRBV12-2,NA,NA,CASRFSGRACGDTQYF,TGTGCAAGTCGCTTTAGCGGGAGGGCCTGCGGAGATACGCAGTATTTT
TRBJ2-4,TRBV7-2,TRBD1,NA,CASSSMTGGLNIQYF,TGTGCCAGCAGCTCCATGACAGGGGGCCTCAACATTCAGTACTTC
TRBJ2-1,TRBV7-9,TRBD2,NA,CASPLGPGGEQFF,TGTGCCAGCCCGCTCGGACCGGGGGGTGAGCAGTTCTTC
TRBJ2-5,TRBV3-1/TRBV3-2,NA,NA,CASSQGGTQETQYF,TGTGCCAGCAGCCAGGGGGGAACCCAAGAGACCCAGTACTTC
TRBJ2-1,TRBV6-1,NA,NA,CASSEAGPGHNEQFF,TGTGCCAGCAGTGAAGCGGGCCCTGGACACAATGAGCAGTTCTTC
TRBJ2-2,TRBV9,NA,NA,CASQRGAFSNTGELFF,TGTGCCTCTCAAAGGGGAGCATTTAGTAACACCGGGGAGCTGTTTTTT
TRBJ2-3,TRBV18,NA,NA,CASSPPSSTDTQYF,TGTGCCAGCTCACCACCGTCTAGCACAGATACGCAGTATTTT
TRBJ1-4,TRBV4-3,NA,NA,CASSLWGATNEKLFF,TGCGCCAGCAGCCTCTGGGGAGCAACTAATGAAAAACTGTTTTTT
TRBJ1-4,TRBV11-2,NA,NA,CASKGGPSEKLFF,TGTGCCAGCAAGGGGGGGCCCTCTGAAAAACTGTTTTTT
TRBJ1-1,TRBV9,NA,NA,CASSVGVGSGAEAFF,TGTGCCAGCAGCGTAGGCGTAGGATCGGGGGCTGAAGCTTTCTTT
TRBJ2-7,TRBV7-8,TRBD2,NA,CASSSLGTSGVIYEQYF,TGTGCCAGCAGCTCCCTCGGGACTAGCGGAGTGATCTACGAGCAGTACTTC
TRBJ1-2,TRBV6-6,NA,NA,CASSYSTAQDRYTF,TGTGCCAGCAGTTACTCCACGGCCCAAGATCGCTACACCTTC
TRBJ1-2,TRBV6-2/TRBV6-3,TRBD1,NA,CASSRPTGLKGYTF,TGTGCCAGCAGTCGCCCGACAGGGCTGAAGGGCTACACCTTC
TRBJ2-2,TRBV4-3,NA,NA,CASSENGGPGRPTGELFF,TGCGCCAGCAGCGAAAATGGGGGCCCAGGACGTCCCACCGGGGAGCTGTTTTTT
TRBJ1-1,TRBV2,TRBD1,NA,CASTRTGVNTEAFF,TGTGCCAGCACTCGGACAGGGGTGAACACTGAAGCTTTCTTT
TRBJ1-1,TRBV7-3,NA,NA,CASSSGSYTEAFF,TGTGCCAGCAGCTCAGGGTCCTACACTGAAGCTTTCTTT
TRBJ2-7,TRBV19,TRBD1,once,CASSMGQALYEQYF,TGTGCCAGTAGTATGGGACAGGCCTTGTACGAGCAGTACTTC
TRBJ2-7,TRBV30,TRBD1,NA,CAWSAGQGAYEQYF,TGTGCCTGGAGTGCTGGACAGGGGGCCTACGAGCAGTACTTC
TRBJ2-7,TRBV6-1,NA,NA,CASSELGTFYEQYF,TGTGCCAGCAGTGAACTTGGGACCTTCTACGAGCAGTACTTC
TRBJ2-1,TRBV3-1/TRBV3-2,TRBD2,NA,CASRLQSSGGAAEQFF,TGTGCCAGCAGACTCCAGAGTAGCGGGGGGGCCGCGGAGCAGTTCTTC
TRBJ2-2,TRBV7-9,NA,few,CASSLGSVATGELFF,TGTGCCAGCAGCTTAGGGTCTGTGGCTACCGGGGAGCTGTTTTTT
TRBJ1-3,TRBV11-2,NA,few,CASSLDSSGNTIYF,TGTGCCAGCAGCCTTGACTCCTCTGGAAACACCATATATTTT
TRBJ1-1,TRBV20-1,TRBD1,NA,CSASGTGGFNTEAFF,TGCAGTGCTAGTGGTACAGGGGGATTTAACACTGAAGCTTTCTTT
TRBJ1-4,TRBV11-2,NA,NA,CASSLGQGIEKLFF,TGTGCCAGCAGCTTAGGTCAGGGAATCGAAAAACTGTTTTTT
TRBJ1-1,TRBV14,NA,NA,CASSNTDRRLSTEAFF,TGTGCCAGCAGCAATACGGACCGGCGCTTGAGCACTGAAGCTTTCTTT
TRBJ2-3,TRBV5-1,TRBD2,NA,CASSLPAGGDTQYF,TGCGCCAGCAGCCTACCAGCGGGAGGAGATACGCAGTATTTT
TRBJ1-1,TRBV5-4,TRBD1,NA,CASSLSRQGASEAFF,TGTGCCAGCAGCTTGTCCCGCCAGGGGGCTTCTGAAGCTTTCTTT
TRBJ1-6,TRBV7-2,NA,once,CASSFRERNSPLHF,TGTGCCAGCAGCTTTAGGGAGAGAAATTCACCCCTCCACTTT
TRBJ1-6,TRBV6-5,NA,NA,CASSYSGNGADSPLHF,TGTGCCAGCAGTTACTCAGGCAACGGCGCGGATTCACCCCTCCACTTT
TRBJ2-1,TRBV19,TRBD2,NA,CASSMASLSGATVEQFF,TGTGCCAGTAGTATGGCTTCACTCAGCGGGGCTACCGTGGAGCAGTTCTTC
TRBJ1-2,TRBV6-5,NA,NA,CASTGTGYGYTF,TGTGCCAGCACCGGAACGGGGTATGGCTACACCTTC